One TCR beta chain is described in this entry. This CDR3 region has 14 residues. Germline V gene sequence: CDR1 SNHLY, CDR2 FYNNEI. The V gene end was trimmed by 6 bases and the J gene end by 3 bases; junction bases not matched to a gene: 3. This specimen belongs to a study of control samples from healthy donors and cancer patients. The data were produced by immunoSEQ multiplex PCR, yet TCRdb's version contains in-frame clones alone and is incomplete. The profile shows 110,000 to 150,000 clones, roughly 94% of them singletons. The chain carries TRBV2 and TRBJ2-3, with 10 bases aligning to TRBD1. This receptor was identified in a man aged 35 to 55 in good health. The sample consisted of blood. The CDR3 DNA sequence: TGTGCCAGCAGGACAGGGGGCTTAACAGATACGCAGTATTTT. Translating it yields CASRTGGLTDTQYF.